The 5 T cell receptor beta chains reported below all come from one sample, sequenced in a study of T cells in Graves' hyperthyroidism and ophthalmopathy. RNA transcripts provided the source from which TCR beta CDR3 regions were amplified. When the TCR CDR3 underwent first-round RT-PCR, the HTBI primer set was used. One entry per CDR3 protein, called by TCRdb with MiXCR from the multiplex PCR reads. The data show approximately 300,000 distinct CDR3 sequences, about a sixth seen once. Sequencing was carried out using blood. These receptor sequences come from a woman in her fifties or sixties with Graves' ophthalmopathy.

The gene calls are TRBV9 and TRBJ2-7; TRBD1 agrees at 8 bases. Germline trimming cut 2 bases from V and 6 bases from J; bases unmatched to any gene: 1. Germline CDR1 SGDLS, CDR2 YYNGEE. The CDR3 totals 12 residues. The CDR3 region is CASSVTGGEQYF. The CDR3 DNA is TGTGCCAGCAGCGTCACAGGGGGCGAGCAGTACTTC.

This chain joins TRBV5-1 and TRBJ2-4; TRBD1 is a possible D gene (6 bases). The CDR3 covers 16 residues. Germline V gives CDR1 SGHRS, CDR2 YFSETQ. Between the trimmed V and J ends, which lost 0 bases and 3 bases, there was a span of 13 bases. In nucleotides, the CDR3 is TGCGCCAGCAGCTTGGGGACAGAGGAAGTCAAAAACATTCAGTACTTC. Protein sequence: CASSLGTEEVKNIQYF.

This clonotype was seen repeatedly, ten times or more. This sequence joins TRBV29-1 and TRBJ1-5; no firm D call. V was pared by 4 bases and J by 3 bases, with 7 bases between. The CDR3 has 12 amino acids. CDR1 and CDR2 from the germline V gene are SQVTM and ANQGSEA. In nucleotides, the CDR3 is TGCAGCGTTGTCCCAGACAATCAGCCCCAGCATTTT. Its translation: CSVVPDNQPQHF.

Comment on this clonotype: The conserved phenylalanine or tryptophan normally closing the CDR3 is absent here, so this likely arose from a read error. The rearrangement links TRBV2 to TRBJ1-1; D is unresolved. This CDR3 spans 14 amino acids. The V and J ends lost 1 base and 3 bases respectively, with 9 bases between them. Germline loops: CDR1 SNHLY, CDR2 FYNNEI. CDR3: CASSEVGSYTEAFS. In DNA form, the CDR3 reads TGTGCCAGCAGTGAAGTAGGCAGCTACACTGAAGCTTTCTCT.

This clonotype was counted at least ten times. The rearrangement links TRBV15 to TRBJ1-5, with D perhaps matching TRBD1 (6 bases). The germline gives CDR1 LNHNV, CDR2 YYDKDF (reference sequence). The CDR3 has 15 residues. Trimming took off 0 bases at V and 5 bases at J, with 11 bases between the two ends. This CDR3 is CATSRDKGVYQPQHF. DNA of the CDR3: TGTGCCACCAGCAGAGATAAGGGGGTTTATCAGCCCCAGCATTTT.